Below are 20 T cell receptor beta chains sequenced from a single sample in a study of graft-versus-host responses after intestinal transplantation. No antigen has been assigned to these receptors. Sequencing was performed with immunoSEQ multiplex PCR; in TCRdb, only in-frame clones are kept and a portion is missing. The repertoire has about 120,000 clones, about 93% of them found once; the top ten carry less than 0.55%. The starting material was unstimulated CD8+ T cells sorted from spleen or lymph node cells, obtained before intestinal transplant. These receptors originate from a human donor who received an intestinal transplant.

The chain couples TRBV19 to TRBJ2-1; D uncertain. The germline CDR1 and CDR2 sequences are LNHDA and SQIVND (reference sequence). Trimming cost V 4 bases and J 5 bases, with 12 bases left between them. The CDR3 extends over 14 amino acids. DNA of the CDR3: TGTGCCAGTAGTAGCTATTCCGGCGACAATGAGCAGTTCTTC. As protein: CASSSYSGDNEQFF.

V and J are TRBV7-3 and TRBJ1-1, with D maybe TRBD1 (5 bases). The V end was cut by 0 bases, the J end by 5 bases, with 13 bases between. CDR1 is SGHTA, CDR2 FQGTGA, per germline. The CDR3 spans 15 residues. The CDR3 bases are TGTGCCAGCAGCTTAACCCCGTGGGGCGCTACTGAAGCTTTCTTT. Amino acids: CASSLTPWGATEAFF.

The V call is TRBV6-5, the J call TRBJ2-5, with D possibly being TRBD1 or TRBD2 (5 bases each). The CDR3 totals 15 residues. V lost 2 bases and J 5 bases, leaving 15 bases between the germline ends. CDR1 and CDR2 (germline): MNHEY, SVGAGI. The DNA of the CDR3 is TGTGCCAGCAGTTACGGTCAAGGGGAGATGGAGACCCAGTACTTC. It translates to CASSYGQGEMETQYF.

The chain uses TRBV11-2 and TRBJ2-3; 10 positions match TRBD2. V shed 5 bases, J shed 3 bases, and the junction held 8 bases outside the gene matches. Germline CDR1 is SGHAT and CDR2 is FQNNGV. The CDR3 has 16 residues. The CDR3 region has the DNA TGTGCCAGCAGCCCCACAAGCGGGAGGGCAACAGATACGCAGTATTTT. As protein: CASSPTSGRATDTQYF.

The chain couples TRBV7-9 to TRBJ1-2, with D perhaps TRBD1 (5 bases). The CDR3 runs to 17 residues. Trimming cost V 1 base and J 6 bases, with 21 bases left between them. Looked up from germline, CDR1 is SEHNR and CDR2 is FQNEAQ (reference sequence). The CDR3 reads CASSLVRGGTSGHGYTF. As DNA, the CDR3 is TGTGCCAGCAGCTTAGTTAGGGGCGGAACCTCCGGGCATGGCTACACCTTC.

CDR3 in amino acids: CASSSGAGMETQYF. DNA for the CDR3: TGTGCCAGCAGCTCAGGCGCGGGGATGGAGACCCAGTACTTC. The chain carries TRBV7-2 and TRBJ2-5; TRBD2 is a possible D gene (6 bases). This CDR3 comprises 14 residues. The V gene lost 4 bases and the J gene lost 5 bases, with 14 bases spanning the gap. Germline CDR1 reads SGHTA; CDR2 reads FQGNSA. Supplemented by reference TRBV7-2 and TRBJ2-5, the full variable domain reads GAGVSQSPSNKVTEKGKDVELRCDPISGHTALYWYRQSLGQGLEFLIYFQGNSAPDKSGLPSDRFSAERTGGSVSTLTIQRTQQEDSAVYLCASSSGAGMETQYFGPGTRLLVL.

J is TRBJ2-1 and V is TRBV10-3, with D perhaps TRBD2 (6 bases). Germline CDR1 and CDR2: ENHRY and SYGVKD. This CDR3 is 16 amino acids long. V was trimmed by 5 bases and J by 1 base, leaving 15 bases between them. The CDR3 spells CAISPSAGTSYNEQFF. Here the CDR3 DNA reads TGTGCCATCAGTCCTTCAGCGGGTACTTCCTACAATGAGCAGTTCTTC.

The chain uses TRBV10-2 and TRBJ2-7, with 11 nucleotides matching TRBD2. Germline CDR1 WSHSY, CDR2 SAAADI. This CDR3 contains 17 residues. V lost 5 bases to trimming and J lost 1 base; unmatched junction nucleotides: 10. CDR3: CASSLGLAGLLSYEQYF. The CDR3 DNA reads as TGCGCCAGCAGTCTTGGACTAGCGGGCTTACTATCCTACGAGCAGTACTTC.

The rearrangement links TRBV27 to TRBJ2-7; D perhaps matches TRBD2 (5 bases). CDR1 and CDR2 (germline): MNHEY, SMNVEV (reference sequence). The CDR3 totals 14 residues. Trimming took 5 bases from V and 1 from J, leaving 12 bases between them. The CDR3 DNA reads TGTGCCAGCAGTCCGGACTCAAAGTCCTACGAGCAGTACTTC. Amino acids: CASSPDSKSYEQYF.

This chain connects TRBV4-1 to TRBJ2-7; the D gene is possibly TRBD2 (5 bases). Trimming removed 3 bases at V and 1 base at J, with 10 bases between. There are 14 residues in the CDR3. Germline V CDR1 and CDR2: MGHRA, YSYEKL. As DNA, the CDR3 is TGCGCCAGCAGCCAGGGAGACGGATCCTACGAGCAGTACTTC. This codes for CASSQGDGSYEQYF.

The rearrangement uses TRBV11-2 and TRBJ2-7, with D tentatively TRBD2 (5 bases). Trimming took 8 bases from V and 5 from J, leaving 19 bases between them. The CDR3 consists of 14 residues. Germline V gene lookup returns CDR1 SGHAT and CDR2 FQNNGV. In DNA form, the CDR3 reads TGTGCCAGCGGGCGACGGGGAGCCCCCCACGAGCAGTACTTC. This translates into CASGRRGAPHEQYF. Looking up the rest from reference TRBV11-2 and TRBJ2-7 gives the full variable domain: EAGVAQSPRYKIIEKRQSVAFWCNPISGHATLYWYQQILGQGPKLLIQFQNNGVVDDSQLPKDRFSAERLKGVDSTLKIQPAKLEDSAVYLCASGRRGAPHEQYFGPGTRLTVT.

DNA of the CDR3: TGCGCCAGCAGCTCAGCGGGAGGGGAAGCAGATACGCAGTATTTT. Protein: CASSSAGGEADTQYF. This chain connects TRBV5-1 to TRBJ2-3, with 10 bases lining up with TRBD2. Germline trimming cut 3 bases from V and 4 bases from J; bases unmatched to any gene: 5. In germline, CDR1 is SGHRS, CDR2 YFSETQ. CDR3 length: 15 residues.

The gene calls are TRBV28 and TRBJ2-7, with D tentatively TRBD1 or TRBD2 (5 bases each). Germline V gives CDR1 MDHEN, CDR2 SYDVKM. V was shortened by 4 bases and J by 2 bases, with 18 bases between the two germline ends. The CDR3 loop spans 16 amino acids. CDR3 DNA: TGTGCCAGCAGTTCGTCCAGGGAGAAAATCCCCTACGAGCAGTACTTC. Its translation is CASSSSREKIPYEQYF.

The chain joins TRBV27 to TRBJ2-3, with 8 bases aligning to TRBD2. V gave up 3 bases and J gave up 5 bases; unmatched junction bases: 7. The CDR3 sequence is 15 residues long. CDR1 and CDR2 (germline): MNHEY, SMNVEV (reference sequence). The CDR3 nucleotides read TGTGCCAGCAGTTTGCCAAGCGGGAGTAAAGATACGCAGTATTTT. Amino acids: CASSLPSGSKDTQYF.

Only a few counts were recorded for this clone. The chain recombines TRBV6-5 with TRBJ2-1; 12 nucleotides match TRBD2. Germline values: CDR1 MNHEY, CDR2 SVGAGI. The CDR3 runs to 15 residues. Trimming at V came to 2 bases and at J to 7 bases, leaving 3 bases not matched to a gene. The CDR3 loop reads CASSYGTSGWNEQFF. In nucleotides, the CDR3 is TGTGCCAGCAGTTACGGGACTAGCGGGTGGAATGAGCAGTTCTTC.

CDR3: CASSFFGHEQYF. Written as DNA, the CDR3 is TGTGCCAGCAGCTTTTTCGGGCACGAGCAGTACTTC. The V call is TRBV11-2, the J call TRBJ2-7; no reliable D call. In germline, CDR1 is SGHAT, CDR2 FQNNGV. V dropped 3 bases and J dropped 5 bases, with 8 bases sitting between them. This CDR3 is 12 amino acids long.

This chain uses TRBV19 with TRBJ1-1; the D is unclear. The ends were cut back, 5 bases at V and 1 base at J, with 11 bases in the middle. This CDR3 region has 14 residues. Germline-derived CDR1 and CDR2 are LNHDA and SQIVND (reference sequence). The CDR3 DNA is TGTGCCAGTAGTTGGGGAGTAGGGAACACTGAAGCTTTCTTT. Encoded protein: CASSWGVGNTEAFF.

This clone appeared once. The chain uses TRBV19 and TRBJ2-1; 13 positions agree with TRBD2. CDR1 LNHDA and CDR2 SQIVND come from the germline V gene (reference sequence). This CDR3 has 15 amino acids. J lost 4 bases, V lost 5 bases, and 2 bases had no gene match. CDR3 loop: CASSAGLAGYNEQFF. The CDR3 region has the DNA TGTGCCAGTAGTGCGGGACTAGCGGGATACAATGAGCAGTTCTTC.

This clone was counted only a few times. The chain has TRBV21-1 and TRBJ2-7; TRBD1 is taken as the D call from the table, unchecked against the DNA. TRBV21-1 is a documented pseudogene. The CDR3 totals 17 residues. Here the CDR3 reads CASSPRTGDWPAGEQYF. Written as DNA, the CDR3 is TGTGCCAGCAGCCCCCGGACAGGGGATTGGCCGGCCGGCGAGCAGTACTTC.

This chain connects TRBV28 to TRBJ2-2, with 8 bases identical to TRBD1. Losses at the gene ends were 6 bases for V and 5 bases for J; bases not matched to a gene: 8. The CDR3 has 15 residues. Germline V gene data show CDR1 as MDHEN and CDR2 as SYDVKM. This CDR3 is CASSPRGLRTGELFF. In DNA form, the CDR3 reads TGTGCCAGCAGCCCCAGGGGGCTTAGAACCGGGGAGCTGTTTTTT.